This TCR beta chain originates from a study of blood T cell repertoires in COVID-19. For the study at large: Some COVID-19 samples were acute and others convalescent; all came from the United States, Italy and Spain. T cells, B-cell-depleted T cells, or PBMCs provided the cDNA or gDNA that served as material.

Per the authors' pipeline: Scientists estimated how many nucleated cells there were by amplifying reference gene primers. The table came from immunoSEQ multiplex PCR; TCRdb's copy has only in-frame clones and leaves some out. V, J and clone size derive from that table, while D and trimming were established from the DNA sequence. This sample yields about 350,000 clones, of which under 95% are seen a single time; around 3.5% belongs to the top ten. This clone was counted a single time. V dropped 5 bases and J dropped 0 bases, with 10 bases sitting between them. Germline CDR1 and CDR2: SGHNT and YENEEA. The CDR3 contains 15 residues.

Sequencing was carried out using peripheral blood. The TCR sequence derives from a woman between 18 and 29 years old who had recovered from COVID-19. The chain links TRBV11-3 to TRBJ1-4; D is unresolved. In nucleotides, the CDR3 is TGTGCCAGCAGCCTAATCGCTGCAACTAATGAAAAACTGTTTTTT. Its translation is CASSLIAATNEKLFF.